This T cell receptor (beta chain) originates from a study of T cell responses to AZD1222 COVID-19 vaccine. Study results and caveats: Researchers report vaccine-associated CD4 TCRs spanning spike, with dominance at 160-218 and 743-854. The study sampled repertoires only after the peak T cell response.

TCRdb keeps only in-frame clones here, not all; method: immunoSEQ multiplex PCR. The table shows 120,000 or so clones, with around 90% occurring only once. Comments on this clone: Its antigen is not identified.

The clonotype comes from an adult in good health. The input for sequencing was peripheral blood, taken on day 0 of AZD1222 vaccination.

The CDR3 DNA follows: TGTGCCAGCAGTTTGGGGGTTGAAAAACTGTTTTTT. Translated: CASSLGVEKLFF. V usage is TRBV12-3 or TRBV12-4 and J usage is TRBJ1-4; D might be TRBD1 (5 bases). The CDR3 contains 12 residues. Trimming cost V 3 bases and J 7 bases, with 6 bases left between them.